This TCR beta chain was profiled in a study of blood T cell repertoires in COVID-19. About the research overall: COVID-19 samples from acute and convalescent phases originated in the United States, Italy and Spain.

Those designated as exposed participants met a COVID-19 case within 2 weeks before study entry. Sequencing was performed with immunoSEQ multiplex PCR; in TCRdb, only in-frame clones are kept and a portion is missing. Among fewer than 250,000 clones listed, about 80% were seen once. CDR1 and CDR2 from the germline V gene are SQVTM and ANQGSEA. The junction had 6 bases not matched to a gene; V was cut back by 7 bases and J by 1 base. This CDR3 is 13 amino acids long. Sequencing input: PBMCs or T cells enriched from blood (not recorded which). This chain links TRBV29-1 with TRBJ1-2; 7 positions agree with TRBD1. The receptor was derived from a woman in her thirties or forties who had been exposed to COVID-19. The DNA for the CDR3 is TGCAGCGCGGGCGACAGGGATAACTATGGCTACACCTTC. Protein product: CSAGDRDNYGYTF.